This TCR beta chain appears in the sequencing data of a study of blood T cell repertoires in COVID-19 (dated by TCRdb to 2020 to 2021). Study-wide context: Collaborator samples came from the United States, Italy and Spain and covered acute and convalescent phases of COVID-19. The prospective study material was composed of cDNA or gDNA derived from T cells, B-cell-depleted T cells, or PBMCs. Deeply sampled blood TCRbeta repertoires from subjects exposed to, actively infected with, or recovered from COVID-19 were included in the dataset. The repertoires were made available in a free public database intended to serve as a resource for research on the immune response to SARS-CoV-2. Samples were obtained from the ongoing ImmuneRACE study (first 160 participants) and from approximately 1,200 subjects provided by 6 global collaborators. The sample metadata nearly always contained a de-identified subject ID, COVID-19 status, age in years and sex. HLA class I and class II types, where available, came from metadata supplied by the sample provider rather than from assay-based typing. The paper's findings and limits, for the study overall: The amount of clinical and demographic metadata varied by source and participant and was provided uncurated.

About this clone itself: The antigen this receptor binds is unknown. Base-call qualities are not available, and no considerably larger clone is one nucleotide away.

In the prospective study, participants were roughly 18 to 90 years old, resided in approximately 22 geographic areas of the United States, and were enrolled through a virtual design. To assign participants to cohorts, the prospective study relied on clinical history that participants themselves reported in a screening survey and a study questionnaire. ImmuneRACE Cohort 3 recovered participants were defined by two consecutive negative NP/OP PCR tests, healthcare professional clearance, or symptom resolution. Each participant in the prospective study had whole blood, serum and a nasopharyngeal or oropharyngeal swab collected by mobile phlebotomists. Prospective study participants could optionally give additional blood draws and questionnaires over an approximately two-month period. Blood samples from the prospective study were shipped frozen or at room temperature prior to DNA extraction. As encoded in the germline V gene, CDR1 is SGHDN while CDR2 is FVKESK. The CDR3 holds 15 amino acids from the cysteine to the phenylalanine. Only the CDR3 portion is preserved as DNA: 45 bases, with reading frame beginning at the first base. V sheds 3 bases and J sheds 3 bases, leaving 14 bases between their ends.

The immunoSEQ Assay, a bias-controlled multiplex PCR, was used to amplify TCRbeta CDR3 regions from genomic DNA. In the authors' own workflow: Within the assay, amplification of reference gene primers was used to estimate how many nucleated cells each sample contained. Sequence reads were collapsed and filtered to measure the absolute abundance of every unique TCRbeta CDR3 rearrangement. Productive Simpson clonality was computed per sample as the square root of Simpson's diversity index over productive rearrangements. TCRdb carries this immuneACCESS record with in-frame sequences only. Its versions omit some clonotypes, under half of them owing to an unresolved V gene in the studies checked, with the rest unexplained. That table supplies the V and J calls and clone size; D and trimming were determined from the DNA. Here the sample has about 280,000 clones; around 85% occur a single time. The ten largest account for 2% to 3% of the sample.

The sample consisted of PBMCs or T cells enriched from blood (not recorded which). The sequence is built from TRBV14 and TRBJ2-5; 5 matching bases give a weak D call of TRBD1. This TCR was recovered from a woman in her fifties or sixties who had recovered from COVID-19. Here the CDR3 is given as CASSHFRGWKETQYF. At the DNA level, the sequence is TGTGCCAGCAGCCATTTTAGGGGATGGAAAGAGACCCAGTACTTC.